This TCR beta chain came from a study of regulatory T cells in long-lasting Graves disease. Turning to the study itself: To qualify as persistent, Graves' disease required over 5 years of antithyroid drugs with positive TSH receptor antibodies.

A word on this clonotype: Its specificity is unknown.

In building TCR beta libraries, iRepertoire HTBI primers were used together with Arm-PCR of CDR3 regions. TCRdb reprocessed the multiplex PCR reads via MiXCR and lists one record per CDR3 protein. Of about 430,000 distinct CDR3 sequences listed, 21% are singletons. Indicated time point: persistent/refractory GD, antithyroid drugs over 5 years with positive TRAb. RNA extracted from PBMCs served as the sequencing template. Study-wide points: The TCR repertoire of persistent Graves' patients was less diverse than that of newly diagnosed ones. Newly diagnosed disease favored TRBV20-1 and TRBJ2-1 over persistent disease. Researchers reported studying only peripheral blood, not thyroid tissue.

The CDR3 length is 11 residues. Germline V gene sequence: CDR1 DFQATT, CDR2 SNEGSKA (reference sequence). Trimming shortened V by 3 bases and J by 9 bases, and 11 bases separated the two germline ends. This sample comprised peripheral blood mononuclear cells (PBMCs), obtained when the disease was refractory, from a patient treated with antithyroid drugs. The rearrangement links TRBV20-1 to TRBJ2-5, with D unresolved. The TCR originated in a female donor with Graves disease. The CDR3 DNA reads as TGCAGTGCTAGTGGTTACGTTGCCCAGTACTTC. It encodes CSASGYVAQYF.